The 13 T cell receptor beta chains reported below all come from one sample, sequenced in a study of T cells in women clearing cervical HPV infection. Using immunoSEQ multiplex PCR, the repertoire was profiled, and TCRdb retains in-frame clones only, with some absent. The sample is made up of roughly 14,000 clones, and the top ten hold 6% to 9% of it. The sequencing input was blood buffy coat. These receptors all come from a woman aged 18 to 75 with a cervical HPV16 infection that either progressed to CIN3+ or cleared (not recorded which).

As for this clone: The read terminates 3 residues before the CDR3 end, so the remaining end is supplied by the germline J gene. The rearrangement uses TRBV6-1 and TRBJ2-7; tentative D call: TRBD1 (6 bases). Trimming removed 4 bases from V and 0 bases from J, with 10 bases in between. Germline CDR1 reads MNHNS; CDR2 reads SASEGT. The CDR3 spans 14 residues. This CDR3 is CASSGLDSSYEQYF. The CDR3 DNA, read in part, is TGTGCCAGCAGTGGCTTGGACAGCTCCTACGAG.

Notes on this clone: The read stops 3 residues short of the end of the CDR3; the missing end is completed from the germline J gene. V is TRBV2 and J is TRBJ1-1, with unresolved D. The CDR3 sequence is 12 residues long. Trimming cost V 8 bases and J 5 bases, with 12 bases left between them. CDR1 is SNHLY, CDR2 FYNNEI, per germline. The sequenced part of the CDR3 DNA is TGTGCCAGCGATGAAAGTCGGACTGAA. It yields the protein CASDESRTE. The whole CDR3 is CASDESRTEAFF.

The sequenced part of the CDR3 DNA is TGTGCCAGTAGCCCAGGGGGAAACGCTTATGGT. Translation gives CASSPGGNAYG. The whole CDR3 sequence reads CASSPGGNAYGQYF. The chain employs TRBV19 and TRBJ2-4; 7 bases are shared with TRBD1. The CDR3 is cut off 3 residues early in the read; its end comes from the germline J gene. Germline V gives CDR1 LNHDA, CDR2 SQIVND (reference sequence). The length of the CDR3 is 14 residues.

For this clone: The sequence runs out 3 residues before the end of the CDR3; the remainder is reconstructed from the germline J gene. The chain recombines TRBV18 with TRBJ2-2; D is unresolved. The V gene's germline CDR1 is KGHSH and CDR2 LQKENI. This CDR3 has 14 amino acids. The CDR3: CASSDTGPVEKLFF. The sequenced CDR3 bases are TGTGCCAGCTCAGACACTGGCCCAGTTGAAAAG.

As for this clone: The read finishes 3 residues shy of the CDR3 end, and the germline J gene is used to complete it. The rearrangement uses TRBV6-2 or TRBV6-3 and TRBJ2-3, with TRBD1 matching over 7 bases. Germline CDR1 MNHEY, CDR2 SVGEGT. The CDR3 runs 15 residues. CDR3 DNA, as far as it was read: TGTGCCAGCAATGCACTCGACAGGGTGGGTCAGCCG. It encodes CASNALDRVGQP. The entire CDR3 sequence reads CASNALDRVGQPQYF.

On this clone itself: At one end, the junction sequence differs from germline, possibly due to a read error. The read finishes 3 residues shy of the CDR3 end, and the germline J gene is used to complete it. The chain combines TRBV4-2 with TRBJ1-3, with 7 bases lining up with TRBD1. This CDR3 has 17 residues. Germline values: CDR1 LGHNA, CDR2 YNFKEQ. The CDR3 DNA, read in part, is TGCGCCAGCAGCCAAGACCTTAAGACAGGGCCTGGAAACACC. Translating it yields CASSQDLKTGPGNT. The whole CDR3 sequence is CASSQDLKTGPGNTIYF.

A word on this clone: The CDR3 end falls 3 residues outside the read, so it is completed with the germline J gene. J is TRBJ2-5 and V is TRBV18, with D possibly matching TRBD2 (6 bases). V lost 0 bases, J lost 5 bases, and 10 bases lay in between. The CDR3 is 14 residues long. Germline V gene sequence: CDR1 KGHSH, CDR2 LQKENI. CDR3 sequence reads: CASSPPTLAETQYF. The covered CDR3 bases are TGTGCCAGCTCACCACCCACGCTAGCGGAGACC.

Worth noting for this clone: The read stops 3 residues short of the end of the CDR3; the missing end is completed from the germline J gene. The gene calls are TRBV29-1 and TRBJ1-6; TRBD1 matches 8 bases. Germline-derived CDR1 and CDR2 are SQVTM and ANQGSEA. The ends lost 4 bases at V and 7 bases at J; junction bases unmatched: 3. CDR3 size: 13 residues. The chain's CDR3 is CSVGQGLNSPLHF. The DNA read from the CDR3 is TGCAGCGTTGGACAGGGGTTAAATTCACCC. Variable domain in full (rest from reference TRBV29-1 and TRBJ1-6): SAVISQKPSRDICQRGTSLTIQCQVDSQVTMMFWYRQQPGQSLTLIATANQGSEATYESGFVIDKFPISRPNLTFSTLTVSNMSPEDSSIYLCSVGQGLNSPLHFGNGTRLTVT.

In the case of this clone: The DNA ends 3 residues before the CDR3 does, and the rest of the CDR3 is filled in from the germline J gene. The V gene is TRBV2, the J gene TRBJ1-1; D might be TRBD1 (6 bases). This CDR3 has 14 residues. V was shortened by 5 bases and J by 0 bases, with 10 bases between the two germline ends. Germline V gives CDR1 SNHLY, CDR2 FYNNEI. The covered CDR3 bases are TGTGCCAGCAGTATACAGGGCTTGAACACTGAA. It encodes CASSIQGLNTE. The entire CDR3 sequence reads CASSIQGLNTEAFF.

In the case of this clone: From the germline J gene comes the end of the CDR3, since the read stops 3 residues before it. The gene calls are TRBV19 and TRBJ1-5, with 7 nucleotides matching TRBD1. With V trimmed by 6 bases and J by 2 bases, 4 bases remained unmatched. CDR1 LNHDA and CDR2 SQIVND come from the germline V gene (reference sequence). This CDR3 spans 14 amino acids. The CDR3 here is CASRGRGGNQPQHF. The covered CDR3 bases are TGTGCCAGTAGAGGCAGGGGGGGCAATCAGCCC.

Notes on this clone: The CDR3 end falls 3 residues outside the read, so it is completed with the germline J gene. The chain has TRBV6-2 or TRBV6-3 and TRBJ1-2, with 7 positions matching TRBD1. After removal of 0 bases from V and 7 bases from J, the junction contained 5 bases not matched to a gene. Germline lookup yields CDR1 MNHEY and CDR2 SVGEGT. The CDR3 totals 14 residues. The CDR3 loop is CASSYSRQGGGYTF. The DNA read from the CDR3 is TGTGCCAGCAGTTACTCCAGACAGGGTGGTGGC.

With respect to this clone: Read data end 3 residues before the CDR3 end; the end is taken from the germline J gene. The rearrangement uses TRBV5-6 and TRBJ2-3, with 9 bases identical to TRBD1. CDR1 and CDR2 from the germline V gene are SGHDT and YYEEEE. This CDR3 has 15 amino acids. This CDR3 reads CASSLRDRDYQPQYF. The DNA read from the CDR3 is TGTGCCAGCAGCTTGCGGGACAGGGACTATCAGCCG. Combining the CDR3 with reference TRBV5-6 and TRBJ2-3 gives the whole variable domain DAGVTQSPTHLIKTRGQQVTLRCSPKSGHDTVSWYQQALGQGPQFIFQYYEEEERQRGNFPDRFSGHQFPNYSSELNVNALLLGDSALYLCASSLRDRDYQPQYFGPGTRLTVL.

Concerning this clone itself: The read ends 3 residues shy of where the CDR3 ends; the end is completed using the germline J gene. The chain joins TRBV10-3 to TRBJ2-2; 11 positions agree with TRBD2. Germline V gene sequence: CDR1 ENHRY, CDR2 SYGVKD. CDR3 length: 16 residues. J gave up 4 bases and V 3 bases, and 4 bases lay outside the gene matches. The CDR3 sequence is CAISDSSGGSTGELFF. CDR3 DNA (partial): TGTGCCATCAGTGACTCTAGCGGGGGGAGCACCGGGGAG.